Listed here are 10 T cell receptor beta chains from one sample, sequenced in a study of graft-versus-host responses after intestinal transplantation. The assay was immunoSEQ multiplex PCR, and TCRdb's table has in-frame clones only and misses some. The sample gives 45,000 to 55,000 clones, roughly 93% of which show up once; about 5.5% is in the top ten. Material: PBMCs, obtained approximately 740 days after a first intestinal transplant, on the day of a second. The receptors here all came from a human patient who received an intestinal transplant, so some T cells may come from the graft donor.

The chain combines TRBV10-2 with TRBJ2-5, with D possibly TRBD2 on 7 matching bases. The CDR3 extends over 18 amino acids. Trimming removed 2 bases from V and 2 bases from J, with 21 bases in between. The germline V gene has CDR1 WSHSY and CDR2 SAAADI. The CDR3 DNA is TGCGCCAGCAGTGAGGAGGGGGGGACGGGAGGACCTCAAGAGACCCAGTACTTC. Its protein is CASSEEGGTGGPQETQYF.

The CDR3 here is CASSLWVNEKLFF. Here the CDR3 DNA reads TGTGCCAGCAGTTTATGGGTCAATGAAAAACTGTTTTTT. This chain joins TRBV27 and TRBJ1-4, with D uncertain. CDR1 is MNHEY, CDR2 SMNVEV, per germline (reference sequence). Trimming stripped 1 base from V and 5 bases from J, with 5 bases between. The CDR3 is 13 amino acids.

The V call is TRBV9, the J call TRBJ2-3, with 11 positions matching TRBD1. Germline CDR1 and CDR2: SGDLS and YYNGEE. J was trimmed by 9 bases and V by 2 bases; bases with no gene match: 8. The CDR3 runs to 15 residues. The CDR3 here is CASSVRVGQGDTQYF. For the CDR3, the DNA is TGTGCCAGCAGCGTCCGGGTGGGACAGGGGGACACGCAGTATTTT. Filled out from reference TRBV9 and TRBJ2-3, the complete variable domain reads DSGVTQTPKHLITATGQRVTLRCSPRSGDLSVYWYQQSLDQGLQFLIQYYNGEERAKGNILERFSAQQFPDLHSELNLSSLELGDSALYFCASSVRVGQGDTQYFGPGTRLTVL.

The rearrangement joins TRBV19 to TRBJ1-5; 7 bases are shared with TRBD1. Germline CDR1 LNHDA, CDR2 SQIVND (reference sequence). The CDR3 runs 17 residues. Unmatched junction bases numbered 12, after V lost 5 bases and J lost 2 bases. This chain's CDR3 is CASSPRLTGSGNQPQHF. As DNA, the CDR3 is TGTGCCAGTAGTCCCCGCCTGACAGGGTCGGGCAATCAGCCCCAGCATTTT.

This chain connects TRBV18 to TRBJ2-7, with 9 bases fitting TRBD1. This CDR3 contains 15 residues. With 2 bases clipped from V and 0 bases from J, the junction kept 2 bases outside the gene matches. CDR1 and CDR2 (germline): KGHSH, LQKENI. The CDR3 nucleotides are TGTGCCAGCTCACCAGGACAGGGGAGCTCCTACGAGCAGTACTTC. Its translation: CASSPGQGSSYEQYF.

The V call is TRBV7-6, the J call TRBJ1-6; D remains unclear. The CDR3 is 12 residues long. The V and J ends lost 3 bases and 7 bases respectively, with 4 bases between them. Germline V lookup: CDR1 SGHVS, CDR2 FNYEAQ. CDR3 amino acids: CASSFLNSPLHF. The CDR3, as DNA: TGTGCCAGCAGCTTCTTAAATTCACCCCTCCACTTT.

The genes are TRBV19 and TRBJ1-2; D remains unclear. The CDR3 spans 9 residues. Trimming took 3 bases from V and 8 from J, leaving 1 base between them. Germline CDR1 LNHDA, CDR2 SQIVND (reference sequence). CDR3: CASSMGYTF. The CDR3 DNA is TGTGCCAGTAGTATGGGCTACACCTTC. The whole variable domain, filled in from reference TRBV19 and TRBJ1-2, reads DGGITQSPKYLFRKEGQNVTLSCEQNLNHDAMYWYRQDPGQGLRLIYYSQIVNDFQKGDIAEGYSVSREKKESFPLTVTSAQKNPTAFYLCASSMGYTFGSGTRLTVV.

This clone was detected only once. The chain joins TRBV6-5 to TRBJ1-1, with D maybe TRBD1 (5 bases). Trimming took 3 bases from V and 4 from J, leaving 9 bases between them. CDR1 and CDR2 from the germline V gene are MNHEY and SVGAGI. The CDR3 has 13 amino acids. The DNA of the CDR3 is TGTGCCAGCAGTTATATGGACACCACTGAAGCTTTCTTT. Protein: CASSYMDTTEAFF.

The V call is TRBV19, the J call TRBJ1-5; D is unclear. Germline loops: CDR1 LNHDA, CDR2 SQIVND (reference sequence). V was trimmed by 6 bases and J by 0 bases, leaving 9 bases between them. This CDR3 spans 14 amino acids. The CDR3 reads CASSNAYSNQPQHF. The CDR3 nucleotides are TGTGCCAGTAGCAACGCCTATAGCAATCAGCCCCAGCATTTT.

The J gene is TRBJ1-5, the V gene TRBV6-5; TRBD1 matches 9 bases. CDR1 and CDR2 (germline): MNHEY, SVGAGI. The trim removed 2 bases at V and 7 bases at J, leaving 9 bases unmatched. This CDR3 has 16 amino acids. The DNA of the CDR3 is TGTGCCAGCAGTTACGGCCCGGGACAGGGATACCAGCCCCAGCATTTT. Translation gives CASSYGPGQGYQPQHF.